A selection of T cell receptor beta chains follows, all from one sample in a study of beta chain features in type 1 diabetes. The protocol was immunoSEQ multiplex PCR, while the TCRdb copy is restricted to in-frame clones and leaves out a portion. Altogether 70,000 to 90,000 clones are present, around 32% being singletons, with the ten largest covering over 0.35%. Sequencing was done on a sample of stem cell memory CD4+ T cells from blood. The source of these receptors is a woman aged 18-29 years in good health. CDR3s include the opening cysteine and the closing phenylalanine or tryptophan. Each record gives: J gene, clone size, V gene, D gene, CDR3 DNA, CDR3 protein. The D gene is left open where the match is weak. Rows may omit the clone size; those that give it use once, few, many or a size class.

TRBJ1-1 | NA | TRBV9 | NA | TGTGCCAGCAGCGTAGTGCAGGGGCTAAGGGAAACTGAAGCTTTCTTT | CASSVVQGLRETEAFF
TRBJ1-2 | few | TRBV29-1 | NA | TGCAGCGTCGTTACAGGTTTTGTTGGTCGTGGCTACACCTTC | CSVVTGFVGRGYTF
TRBJ1-2 | few | TRBV2 | TRBD1 | TGTGCCAGCAGAGCACAGGGGCGGATCTATGGCTACACCTTC | CASRAQGRIYGYTF
TRBJ2-3 | few | TRBV7-8 | TRBD2 | TGTGCCAGCAGCTTAAGCGGGAGGACCAGAGATACGCAGTATTTT | CASSLSGRTRDTQYF
TRBJ1-5 | NA | TRBV2 | NA | TGTGCCAGCAGTGAACCCCCCTGGGAGAATCAGCCCCAGCATTTT | CASSEPPWENQPQHF
TRBJ2-3 | NA | TRBV5-1 | TRBD2 | TGCGCCAGCAGCACGGGACTAGTTCGAGATACGCAGTATTTT | CASSTGLVRDTQYF
TRBJ1-2 | few | TRBV7-9 | NA | TGTGCCAGCAGCCTAAACCAACTGGATGGCTACACCTTC | CASSLNQLDGYTF
TRBJ1-2 | NA | TRBV4-3 | NA | TGCGCCAGCAGCCAGAGCACTTCCCCTCGGGGCTACACCTTC | CASSQSTSPRGYTF
TRBJ2-1 | NA | TRBV7-2 | TRBD2 | TGTGCCAGCAGCCAGACTAGCGGGCCCTACAATGAGCAGTTCTTC | CASSQTSGPYNEQFF
TRBJ2-7 | few | TRBV30 | TRBD1 | TGTGCCTGGAGTACCGAGCCGGGACAGGGAGGCATCGAGCAGTACTTC | CAWSTEPGQGGIEQYF
TRBJ2-7 | NA | TRBV7-2 | TRBD1 | TGTGCCAGCAGCGCGCCAGGGGGCGTGCAGTACTTC | CASSAPGGVQYF
TRBJ2-7 | NA | TRBV2 | NA | TGTGCCAGCAGTGAGGTGACTAGTTTCTACGAGCAGTACTTC | CASSEVTSFYEQYF
TRBJ1-1 | NA | TRBV19 | NA | TGTGCCAGTAGTATAGATCGTGGAAGGGGGAACACTGAAGCTTTCTTT | CASSIDRGRGNTEAFF
TRBJ1-4 | NA | TRBV5-1 | TRBD1 | TGCGCCACCAAGACAGGGACGGGGACTAATGAAAAACTGTTTTTT | CATKTGTGTNEKLFF
TRBJ2-7 | few | TRBV7-9 | NA | TGTGCCAGCAGCCTTGCTTCAGGGCCTTACGAGCAGTACTTC | CASSLASGPYEQYF
TRBJ2-1 | NA | TRBV18 | NA | TGTGCCAGCTCACTACTCAATGGGGCGGATGAGCAGTTCTTC | CASSLLNGADEQFF
TRBJ1-3 | NA | TRBV14 | NA | TGTGCCAGCAGCCGTTTTGACAGAGAAAACACCATATATTTT | CASSRFDRENTIYF
TRBJ2-3 | NA | TRBV5-1 | TRBD2 | TGCGCCAGCAGCTCGACTAGCGTAAGCACAGATACGCAGTATTTT | CASSSTSVSTDTQYF
TRBJ2-5 | NA | TRBV10-3 | TRBD2 | TGTGCCACGTCGGGGGGGGAGACCCAGTACTTC | CATSGGETQYF
TRBJ2-5 | NA | TRBV7-2 | TRBD1 | TGTGCCAGCAGCCGAGGACAGGGGTTTTTGGAGACCCAGTACTTC | CASSRGQGFLETQYF
TRBJ2-1 | few | TRBV19 | TRBD1 | TGTGCCAGTAGTATAGAGACAGGGGTTAGTTCCTACAATGAGCAGTTCTTC | CASSIETGVSSYNEQFF
TRBJ1-1 | few | TRBV7-2 | TRBD1 | TGTGCCAGCAGCCCTTGGACAGGGGAAACTGAAGCTTTCTTT | CASSPWTGETEAFF
TRBJ2-5 | few | TRBV13 | NA | TGTGCCAGCAGCCTCAGGGTGGGGGAGACCCAGTACTTC | CASSLRVGETQYF
TRBJ1-2 | NA | TRBV29-1 | NA | TGCAGCGTTAGGGGCACAAACTATGGCTACACCTTC | CSVRGTNYGYTF
TRBJ1-4 | few | TRBV30 | NA | TGTGCCTGGAATGACAGGATGGGCACTAATGAAAAACTGTTTTTT | CAWNDRMGTNEKLFF
TRBJ2-3 | NA | TRBV19 | TRBD1 | TGTGCCAGTAGGTCCGGGACAGGGAGTCCAGATACGCAGTATTTT | CASRSGTGSPDTQYF
TRBJ2-4 | NA | TRBV5-1 | NA | TGCGCCAGCAGCTTGGCCAACTTCGGTGGGCCCAAAAACATTCAGTACTTC | CASSLANFGGPKNIQYF
TRBJ2-1 | NA | TRBV4-1 | NA | TGCGCCAGCAGCCAAGCCAGGACTTACATGAGCTACAATGAGCAGTTCTTC | CASSQARTYMSYNEQFF
TRBJ2-7 | NA | TRBV2 | NA | TGTGCCAGCAGTGAAGGCAGCTACGAGCAGTACTTC | CASSEGSYEQYF
TRBJ1-2 | NA | TRBV9 | NA | TGTGCCAGCAGCACAGGGACCCACGGCTACACCTTC | CASSTGTHGYTF
TRBJ1-3 | few | TRBV7-3 | NA | TGTGCCAGCCGTACCCCGAAGGGGGACACCATATATTTT | CASRTPKGDTIYF
TRBJ1-4 | NA | TRBV7-2 | NA | TGTGCCAGCAAGGGGGGGAGAACTAATGAAAAACTGTTTTTT | CASKGGRTNEKLFF
TRBJ2-7 | NA | TRBV2 | TRBD2 | TGTGCCAGCAGTTTGGGACTAGCGGGACCGTCTCCCTACGAGCAGTACTTC | CASSLGLAGPSPYEQYF
TRBJ1-4 | NA | TRBV7-9 | NA | TGTGCCAGCAGGCCGTCCGGGACTATCAATGAAAAACTGTTTTTT | CASRPSGTINEKLFF
TRBJ1-2 | few | TRBV9 | NA | TGTGCCAGCAGTGGGGACTCCTTCCTTCCTGGCTACACCTTC | CASSGDSFLPGYTF
TRBJ2-7 | few | TRBV4-3 | NA | TGCGCCAGCAGCCAAGATGAGAGGTCCTACGAGCAGTACTTC | CASSQDERSYEQYF
TRBJ2-7 | NA | TRBV7-2 | TRBD1 | TGTGCCAGCAGCTTAGTAGGGACAGGGGGCTACGAGCAGTACTTC | CASSLVGTGGYEQYF
TRBJ1-2 | few | TRBV9 | NA | TGTGCCAGCAGCTTAGTGGCGGGGGCTAACTATGGCTACACCTTC | CASSLVAGANYGYTF
TRBJ2-7 | few | TRBV21-1 | NA | TGTGCCAGCCACAGGGCCAACCACCACGAGCAGTACTTC | CASHRANHHEQYF
TRBJ2-3 | many | TRBV14 | TRBD2 | TGTGCCAGCAGCCGTAGCGGGTCCACAGATACGCAGTATTTT | CASSRSGSTDTQYF
TRBJ2-4 | few | TRBV7-2 | NA | TGTGCCAGCAGCCCGGGACAAGGCTTTGACATTCAGTACTTC | CASSPGQGFDIQYF
TRBJ1-2 | NA | TRBV11-2 | NA | TGTGCCAGCAGCTTAGCGCGCGTACCCTATGGCTACACCTTC | CASSLARVPYGYTF